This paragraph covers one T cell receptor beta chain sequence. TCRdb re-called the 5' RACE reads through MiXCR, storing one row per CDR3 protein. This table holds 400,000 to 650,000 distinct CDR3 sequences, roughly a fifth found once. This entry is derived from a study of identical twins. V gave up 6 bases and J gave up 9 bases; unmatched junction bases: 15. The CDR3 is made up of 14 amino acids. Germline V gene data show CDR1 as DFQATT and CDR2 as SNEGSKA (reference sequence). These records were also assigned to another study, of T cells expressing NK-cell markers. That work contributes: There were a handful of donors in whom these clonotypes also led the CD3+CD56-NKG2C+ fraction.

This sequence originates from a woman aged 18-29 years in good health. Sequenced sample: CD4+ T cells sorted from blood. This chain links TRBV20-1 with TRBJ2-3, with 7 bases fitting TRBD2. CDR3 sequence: CSAQRGLFGGTQYF. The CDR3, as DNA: TGCAGTGCCCAAAGGGGACTGTTCGGGGGGACGCAGTATTTT.